What follows describes a single T cell receptor (beta chain). What it binds is not known. The sample belongs to a study of cytomegalovirus exposure and HLA in healthy donors. The study's findings and limits: Per a prior analysis, the majority of TCR beta V segments were productive roughly 87% or roughly 30% of the time. The HLA-A and HLA-B alleles of most subjects were reportedly predicted accurately from TCR beta sequences.

The PCR contained 60 Vbeta and 13 Jbeta primers. In the original processing: It was a later analysis that counted approximately 81 million unique TCR beta chains, of which roughly 11 million were shared. Clones were read by immunoSEQ multiplex PCR, and TCRdb kept only the in-frame ones, dropping some. The V and J calls and the clone size are those of that table, but D and trimming were determined from the DNA. The sample has around 150,000 clones; 65% to 80% are singletons. This sequence originates from a male donor in good health and CMV-seronegative. The sample was PBMCs.

The CDR3 loop reads CASSVTTGNTEAFF. The DNA of the CDR3 is TGTGCCAGCTCAGTAACGACAGGCAACACTGAAGCTTTCTTT. The chain uses TRBV18 and TRBJ1-1; maybe TRBD1 (6 bases). This CDR3 has 14 amino acids. The V gene's germline CDR1 is KGHSH and CDR2 LQKENI. Trimming stripped 5 bases from V and 2 bases from J, with 12 bases between.